The 8 T cell receptor beta chains reported below all come from one sample, sequenced in a study of post-analysis software for immune sequencing data. Overall study findings and caveats: TRBV segments more frequent in patients than in controls numbered roughly five and included TRBV5-6, TRBV5-1 and TRBV20-1.

No cognate antigen is known for these TCRs. cDNA libraries of TCR beta carried unique molecular identifiers. TCRdb fed the PCR reads into MiXCR, producing one record per CDR3 protein. The repertoire consists of 750,000 to 950,000 distinct CDR3 sequences, with 35% to 55% occurring once and the leading ten covering roughly 4.9%. The sequenced material came from blood. The source of these receptors is a girl aged 10-17 years with multiple sclerosis.

The genes are TRBV4-1 and TRBJ2-1; TRBD2 aligns across 8 bases. The CDR3 has 17 amino acids. CDR1 MGHRA and CDR2 YSYEKL come from the germline V gene. The ends lost 0 bases at V and 3 bases at J; junction bases unmatched: 7. The CDR3 reads CASSQEEAGGVYNEQFF. The CDR3 nucleotides are TGCGCCAGCAGCCAAGAGGAGGCGGGAGGAGTCTACAATGAGCAGTTCTTC.

J is TRBJ2-7 and V is TRBV19, with 8 bases that match TRBD1. The trim removed 10 bases at V and 2 bases at J, leaving 10 bases unmatched. Germline V gene lookup returns CDR1 LNHDA and CDR2 SQIVND (reference sequence). The CDR3 consists of 14 residues. The CDR3 DNA is TGTGCCAACCCAGGGGGCCGCCACCCCTACGAGCAGTACTTC. It specifies CANPGGRHPYEQYF.

Here the CDR3 reads CAISERLIQETQYF. CDR3 nucleotide sequence: TGTGCCATCAGTGAGCGGCTGATCCAAGAGACCCAGTACTTC. The gene calls are TRBV10-3 and TRBJ2-5; no reliable D call. Germline V gives CDR1 ENHRY, CDR2 SYGVKD. The CDR3 has 14 residues. The V gene lost 2 bases and the J gene lost 1 base, with 8 bases spanning the gap.

The chain carries TRBV27 and TRBJ2-3, with D uncertain. Germline CDR1 MNHEY, CDR2 SMNVEV (reference sequence). V lost 3 bases and J 6 bases, leaving 13 bases between the germline ends. This CDR3 spans 14 amino acids. CDR3 coding DNA: TGTGCCAGCAGTTTCGGGCGATTAAGGGATACGCAGTATTTT. As protein: CASSFGRLRDTQYF.

The chain joins TRBV3-1 to TRBJ2-7; 12 bases are shared with TRBD2. This CDR3 spans 16 amino acids. Germline assignment: CDR1 LGHDT and CDR2 YNNKEL (reference sequence). Trimming took 0 bases from V and 4 from J; bases not matched to a gene: 4. The CDR3 DNA sequence: TGTGCCAGCAGCCAAGATATCACTAGCGGGAGGTACGAGCAGTACTTC. Protein sequence: CASSQDITSGRYEQYF.

The table lists this clonotype with a few counts. The CDR3, as DNA: TGCAGTGCTAGAGAAGCCGGGAGGTCCTACAATGAGCAGTTCTTC. Amino acids: CSAREAGRSYNEQFF. This chain connects TRBV20-1 to TRBJ2-1; 7 nucleotides align to TRBD2. This CDR3 comprises 15 residues. V shed 0 bases, J shed 1 base, and the junction held 3 bases outside the gene matches. Per the germline V gene, CDR1 is DFQATT and CDR2 is SNEGSKA (reference sequence).

This clonotype was seen more than once but under ten times. This chain links TRBV27 with TRBJ2-4, with TRBD1 matching over 7 bases. The DNA end is more similar to TRBJ2-7, so the J call may be wrong. The CDR3 is made up of 15 amino acids. The V gene's germline CDR1 is MNHEY and CDR2 SMNVEV (reference sequence). The CDR3 region has the DNA TGTGCCAGCAGTCATCGAGGGGGCGACCACTACGAGCAGTACTTC. Translation gives CASSHRGGDHYEQYF.

V and J are TRBV12-3 or TRBV12-4 and TRBJ2-5, with D maybe TRBD1 (6 bases). Trimming shortened V by 6 bases and J by 5 bases, and 13 bases separated the two germline ends. CDR3 length: 13 residues. This chain's CDR3 is CASSYQGFETQYF. In nucleotides, the CDR3 is TGTGCCAGCAGCTACCAGGGGTTCGAGACCCAGTACTTC.